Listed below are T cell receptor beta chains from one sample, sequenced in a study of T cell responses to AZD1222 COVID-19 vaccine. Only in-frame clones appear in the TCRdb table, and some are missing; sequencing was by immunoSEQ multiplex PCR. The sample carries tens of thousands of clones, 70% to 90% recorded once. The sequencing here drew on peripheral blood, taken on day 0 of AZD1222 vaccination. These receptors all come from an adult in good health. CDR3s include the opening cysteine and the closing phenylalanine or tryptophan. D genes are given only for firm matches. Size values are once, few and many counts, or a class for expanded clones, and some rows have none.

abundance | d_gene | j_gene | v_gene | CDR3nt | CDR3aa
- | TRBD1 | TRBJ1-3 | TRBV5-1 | TGCGCCAGCAGCCCCGGACAGGGAAGCTCTGGAAACACCATATATTTT | CASSPGQGSSGNTIYF
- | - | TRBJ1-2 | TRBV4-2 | TGTGCCAGCAGCCCCTTGACGTTGCGGGCTGATGGCTACACCTTC | CASSPLTLRADGYTF
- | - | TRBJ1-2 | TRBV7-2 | TGTGCCAGCAGCTTAGCCAACGGGGGGGCGGGTGGCTACACCTTC | CASSLANGGAGGYTF
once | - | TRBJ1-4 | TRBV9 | TGTGCCAGCAGCCCGGCCGGGATCCAGGCAGAAAAACTGTTTTTT | CASSPAGIQAEKLFF
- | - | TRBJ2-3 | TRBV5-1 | TGCGCCAGCAGCTTAGGGGAAGGCACAGATACGCAGTATTTT | CASSLGEGTDTQYF
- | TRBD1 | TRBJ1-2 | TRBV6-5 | TGTGCCAGCAGTCGGCTGATGGGACAGACCTATGGCTACACCTTC | CASSRLMGQTYGYTF
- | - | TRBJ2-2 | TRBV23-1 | TGCGCCAGCACCGAATCGGGGAGCAGAAGCCTTCAACGCCACACCGGGGAGCTGTTTTTT | CASTESGSRSLQRHTGELFF
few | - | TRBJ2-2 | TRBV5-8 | TGTGCCAGCAGCGTATACCGGGACACCGGGGAGCTGTTTTTT | CASSVYRDTGELFF
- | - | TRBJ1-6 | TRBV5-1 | TGCGCCAGCAGCTTGGGCGATTACTCCTATAATTCACCCCTCCACTTT | CASSLGDYSYNSPLHF
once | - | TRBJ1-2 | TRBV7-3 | TGTGCCAGCAGCTTATATCCCAGGGCGGAAGGCTACACCTTC | CASSLYPRAEGYTF
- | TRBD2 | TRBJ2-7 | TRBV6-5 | TGTGCCAGCAGTTCCGTCTTCACTAGCGGGGACTACGAGCAGTACTTC | CASSSVFTSGDYEQYF
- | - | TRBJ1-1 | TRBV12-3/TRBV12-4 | TGTGCCAGCAGCCCAATGGTGGGAGAGGAGGCTTTCTTT | CASSPMVGEEAFF
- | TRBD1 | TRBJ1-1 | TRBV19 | TGTGCCAGTAGCCAACAGGGGGTGACTGAAGCTTTCTTT | CASSQQGVTEAFF
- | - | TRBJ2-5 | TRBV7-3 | TGTGCCAGCAGCTTAACATCAGGGGGAGGGGAGACCCAGTACTTC | CASSLTSGGGETQYF
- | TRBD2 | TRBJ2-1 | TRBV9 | TGTGCCAGCAGCGTAGGAGCGGGGGGGGCCCAATTCTTC | CASSVGAGGAQFF
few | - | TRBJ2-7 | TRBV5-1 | TGCGCCAGCAGCTCTACCACAATACCCCGCTCCTACGAGCAGTACTTC | CASSSTTIPRSYEQYF
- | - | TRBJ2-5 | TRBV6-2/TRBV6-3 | TGTGCCAGCAGTTACTCGACAGAGACCCAGTACTTC | CASSYSTETQYF
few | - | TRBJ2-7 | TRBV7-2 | TGTGCCAGCAGCTTGGGTCCAGGAGGCTACGAGCAGTACTTC | CASSLGPGGYEQYF
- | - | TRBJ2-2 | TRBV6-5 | TGTGCCAGCAAGGTAGCCGGGGAGCTGTTTTTT | CASKVAGELFF
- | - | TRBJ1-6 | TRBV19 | TGTGCCAGTAGTATCACCCTCTCCTATAATTCACCCCTCCACTTT | CASSITLSYNSPLHF
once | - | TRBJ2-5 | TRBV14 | TGTGCCAGCAGCCAAGATGGGGGCCAGTACTTC | CASSQDGGQYF
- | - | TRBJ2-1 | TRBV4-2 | TGTGCCAGCAGCCAAGAACTAGTGAAAGAATGGGTCTTC | CASSQELVKEWVF
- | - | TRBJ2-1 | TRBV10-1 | TGCGCCAAACCCCTCCGACATGAGCAGTTCTTC | CAKPLRHEQFF
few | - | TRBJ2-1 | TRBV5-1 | TGCGCCAGCAGCTTGGGGGAGCGGAACAATGAGCAGTTCTTC | CASSLGERNNEQFF
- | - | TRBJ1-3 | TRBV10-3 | TGTGCCTCTTCGGACGCGAGCTCTGGAAACACCATATATTTT | CASSDASSGNTIYF
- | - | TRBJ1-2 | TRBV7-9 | TGTGCCAGCAGCGTCGAGTCGCTCTATGGCTACACCTTC | CASSVESLYGYTF
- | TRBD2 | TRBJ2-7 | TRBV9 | TGTGCCAGCAGCGCCACTAGCGGGTCCTACGAGCAGTACTTC | CASSATSGSYEQYF
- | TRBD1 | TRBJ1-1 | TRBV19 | TGTGCCAGTAGTGCCTGGACAGGAGTTAACACTGAAGCTTTCTTT | CASSAWTGVNTEAFF
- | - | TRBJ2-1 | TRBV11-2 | TGTGCCAGCAGTTCCCTCTGGGTCGGCTACAATGAGCAGTTCTTC | CASSSLWVGYNEQFF
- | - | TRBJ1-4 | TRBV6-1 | TGTGCCAGCAGTGAACCAGGGAATGAAAAACTGTTTTTT | CASSEPGNEKLFF
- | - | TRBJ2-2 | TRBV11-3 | TGTGCCAGCAGCTTAGGGCCGGTAACCGGGGAGCTGTTTTTT | CASSLGPVTGELFF
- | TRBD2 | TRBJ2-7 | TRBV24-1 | TGTGCCACCAGTGAGTCTCGCGGGAGGGACTCTTACGAGCAGTACTTC | CATSESRGRDSYEQYF
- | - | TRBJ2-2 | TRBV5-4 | TGTGCCAGCAGCCTCCCTTTGGGACAGGGAATAGCGGGGCCTACCGGGGAGCTGTTTTTT | CASSLPLGQGIAGPTGELFF
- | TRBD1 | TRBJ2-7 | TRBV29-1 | TGCAGCCTATCGGAGACAGGGGGCATCTACGAGCAGTACTTC | CSLSETGGIYEQYF
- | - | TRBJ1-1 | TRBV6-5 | TGTGCCAGCAGCGCAGGGAGGAACACTGAAGCTTTCTTT | CASSAGRNTEAFF
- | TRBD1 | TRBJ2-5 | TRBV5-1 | TGCGCCAGCAGTGTCGGCAGGGGGCTTGAGGAGACCCAGTACTTC | CASSVGRGLEETQYF
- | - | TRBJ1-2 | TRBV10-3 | TGTGCCATCAGTGAGTCGGGCAGGGTTTATGGCTACACCTTC | CAISESGRVYGYTF
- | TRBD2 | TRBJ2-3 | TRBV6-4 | TGTGCCAGCAGTGAACTAGCGAGCACAGATACGCAGTATTTT | CASSELASTDTQYF
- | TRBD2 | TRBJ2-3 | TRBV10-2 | TGCGCCAGCAGTGAGGTGCAGCGGGGGGGCCGCGATACGCAGTATTTT | CASSEVQRGGRDTQYF
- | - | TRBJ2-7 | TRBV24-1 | TGTGCCACCAGTGATTTTTGGTACGAGCAGTACTTC | CATSDFWYEQYF
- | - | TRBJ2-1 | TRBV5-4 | TGTGCCAGCAGCTCCCCACAGGACCGGGGTGAGCAGTTCTTC | CASSSPQDRGEQFF
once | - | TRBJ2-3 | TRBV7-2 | TGTGCCAGCAGCTTAGCTAGAACAGATACGCAGTATTTT | CASSLARTDTQYF
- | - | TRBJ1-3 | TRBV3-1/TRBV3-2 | TGTGCCAGCAGCGCCGGGACAAACTCTGGAAACACCATATATTTT | CASSAGTNSGNTIYF
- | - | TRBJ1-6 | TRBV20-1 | TGCAGTGCTAGTCTCAGGGCATATAATTCACCCCTCCACTTT | CSASLRAYNSPLHF
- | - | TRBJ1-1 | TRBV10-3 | TGTGCCATCAGTGTCTTGGGGGACGCCGTCACTGAAGCTTTCTTT | CAISVLGDAVTEAFF
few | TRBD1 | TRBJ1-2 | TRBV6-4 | TGTGCCAGCAGTGTAACGGGACAGGCGTCGGTCTATGGCTACACCTTC | CASSVTGQASVYGYTF
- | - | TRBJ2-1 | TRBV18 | TGTGCCAGCTCACCAGGGCAGGTCAAGGGGCCCTACAATGAGCAGTTCTTC | CASSPGQVKGPYNEQFF
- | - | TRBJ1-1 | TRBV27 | TGTGCCAGCAGTTTATGGGAGCGGACTGAAGCTTTCTTT | CASSLWERTEAFF
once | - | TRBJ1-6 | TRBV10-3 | TGTGCCATCAGACCGGGCTGGAATTCACCCCTCCACTTT | CAIRPGWNSPLHF
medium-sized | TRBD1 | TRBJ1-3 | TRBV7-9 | TGTGCCAGCAGCTCGCAGGGGGCGGACACCATATATTTT | CASSSQGADTIYF